This T cell receptor (beta chain) emerged from a study of blood T cell repertoires in COVID-19. Across the study: Donors in the United States, Italy and Spain gave samples during acute or convalescent COVID-19.

Original methodology: For nucleated cells, counts were estimated from reference gene primer amplification. TCRdb keeps only in-frame clones here, not all; method: immunoSEQ multiplex PCR. That table gives V, J and clone size, and the DNA gave D and trimming. Among some 200,000 clones listed, around nine tenths were seen once. This CDR3 is built from 14 residues. The germline V gene has CDR1 SGHKS and CDR2 YYEKEE (reference sequence). Concerning this clone itself: The junction and the germline gene differ at one end; a read error may be behind it.

The chain recombines TRBV5-5 with TRBJ1-1, with a tentative D call TRBD1 (5 bases). The sequence was obtained from a man between 60 and 75 years old with active or convalescent COVID-19. Specimen: peripheral blood. CDR3 loop: CASSLNWGNTEVFF. Here the CDR3 DNA reads TGTGCCAGCAGCTTGAATTGGGGCAACACTGAAGTTTTCTTT.